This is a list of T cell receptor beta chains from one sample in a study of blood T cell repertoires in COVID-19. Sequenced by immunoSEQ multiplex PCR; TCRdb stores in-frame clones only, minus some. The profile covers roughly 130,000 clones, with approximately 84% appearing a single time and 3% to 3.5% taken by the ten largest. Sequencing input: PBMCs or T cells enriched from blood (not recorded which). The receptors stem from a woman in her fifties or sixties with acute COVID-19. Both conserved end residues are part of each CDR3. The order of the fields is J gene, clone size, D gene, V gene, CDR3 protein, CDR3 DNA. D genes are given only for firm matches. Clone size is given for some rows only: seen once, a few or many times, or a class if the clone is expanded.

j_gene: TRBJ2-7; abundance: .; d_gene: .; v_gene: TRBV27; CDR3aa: CASSPTGGRVREQYF; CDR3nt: TGTGCCAGCAGTCCAACCGGGGGGCGCGTTCGCGAGCAGTACTTC
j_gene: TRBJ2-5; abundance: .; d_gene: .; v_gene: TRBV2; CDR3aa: CASSGEPQETQYF; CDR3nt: TGTGCCAGCAGCGGGGAGCCACAAGAGACCCAGTACTTC
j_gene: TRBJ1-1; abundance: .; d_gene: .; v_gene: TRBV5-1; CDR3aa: CASSLGGTMNTEAFF; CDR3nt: TGCGCCAGCAGCTTGGGGGGGACAATGAACACTGAAGCTTTCTTT
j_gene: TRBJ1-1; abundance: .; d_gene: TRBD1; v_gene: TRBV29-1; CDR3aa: CSVSSTGGTEAFF; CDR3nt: TGCAGCGTTTCCTCCACAGGGGGAACTGAAGCTTTCTTT
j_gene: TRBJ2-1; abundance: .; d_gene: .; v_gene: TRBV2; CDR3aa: CASSEEAGTYNEQFF; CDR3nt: TGTGCCAGCAGTGAAGAGGCGGGAACCTACAATGAGCAGTTCTTC
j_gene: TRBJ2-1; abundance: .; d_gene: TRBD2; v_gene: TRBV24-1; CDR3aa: CATTSRETSGRAEQFF; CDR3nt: TGTGCCACCACCTCCCGAGAAACTAGCGGGAGGGCTGAGCAGTTCTTC
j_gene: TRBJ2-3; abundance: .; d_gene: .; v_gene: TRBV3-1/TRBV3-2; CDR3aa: CASSLAARPDTQYF; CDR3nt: TGTGCCAGCAGCCTGGCCGCCCGTCCAGATACGCAGTATTTT
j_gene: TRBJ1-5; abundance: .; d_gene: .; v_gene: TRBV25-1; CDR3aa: CASSRRDSNQPQHF; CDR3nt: TGTGCCAGCAGCCGGCGGGATAGCAATCAGCCCCAGCATTTT
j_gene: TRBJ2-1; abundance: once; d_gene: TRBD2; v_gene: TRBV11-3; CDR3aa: CASSVTSGSNNEQFF; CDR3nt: TGTGCCAGCAGCGTGACTAGCGGGAGTAACAATGAGCAGTTCTTC
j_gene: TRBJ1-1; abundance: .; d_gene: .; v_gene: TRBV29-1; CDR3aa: CSVDGRADTEAFF; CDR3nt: TGCAGCGTTGATGGCAGGGCGGACACTGAAGCTTTCTTT
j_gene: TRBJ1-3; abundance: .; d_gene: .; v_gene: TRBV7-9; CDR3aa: CASSLAGGSGNTIYF; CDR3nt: TGTGCCAGCAGCTTAGCGGGGGGTTCGGGAAACACCATATATTTT
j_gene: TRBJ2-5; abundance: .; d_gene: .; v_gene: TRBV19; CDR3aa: CASSTNLRGPIQETQYF; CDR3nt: TGTGCCAGTAGTACTAACCTCAGGGGACCAATCCAAGAGACCCAGTACTTC
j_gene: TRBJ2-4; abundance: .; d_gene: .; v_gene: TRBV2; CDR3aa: CASSERYAGRTKNIQYF; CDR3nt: TGTGCCAGCAGTGAAAGGTATGCGGGAAGGACCAAAAACATTCAGTACTTC
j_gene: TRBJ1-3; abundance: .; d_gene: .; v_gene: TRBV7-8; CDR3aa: CASSLGSGTTIYF; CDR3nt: TGTGCCAGCAGCTTAGGTTCGGGAACCACCATATATTTT
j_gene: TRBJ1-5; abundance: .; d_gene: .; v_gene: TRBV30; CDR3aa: CAWSPGSGQPQHF; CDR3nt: TGTGCCTGGAGTCCCGGATCGGGTCAGCCCCAGCATTTT
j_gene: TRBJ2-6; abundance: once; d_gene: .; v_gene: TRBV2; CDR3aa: CASSPGPGSGANVLTF; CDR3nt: TGTGCCAGCAGTCCCGGTCCCGGGTCTGGGGCCAACGTCCTGACTTTC
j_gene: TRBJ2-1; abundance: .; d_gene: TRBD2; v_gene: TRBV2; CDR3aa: CATSATSINEQFF; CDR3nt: TGTGCCACCTCTGCGACTAGCATCAATGAGCAGTTCTTC
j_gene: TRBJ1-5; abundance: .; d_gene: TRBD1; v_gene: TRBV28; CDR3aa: CASRPPQGSQPQHF; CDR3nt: TGTGCCAGCAGACCACCACAGGGGTCTCAGCCCCAGCATTTT
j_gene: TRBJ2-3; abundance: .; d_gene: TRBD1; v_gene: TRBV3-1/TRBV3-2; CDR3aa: CASSRGLTGSRNTQYF; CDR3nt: TGTGCCAGCAGCCGCGGATTGACAGGGTCACGGAATACGCAGTATTTT
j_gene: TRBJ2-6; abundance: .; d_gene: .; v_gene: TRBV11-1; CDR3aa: CASSPLRANVLTF; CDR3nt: TGTGCCAGCAGCCCCCTAAGGGCCAACGTCCTGACTTTC
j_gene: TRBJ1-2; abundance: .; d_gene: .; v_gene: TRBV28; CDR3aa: CASREGPRESGYTF; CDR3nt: TGTGCCAGCAGGGAGGGGCCGCGGGAGAGTGGCTACACCTTC
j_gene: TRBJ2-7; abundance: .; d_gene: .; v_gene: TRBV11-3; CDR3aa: CASSVLTSEQYF; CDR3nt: TGTGCCAGCAGCGTGTTAACATCCGAGCAGTACTTC
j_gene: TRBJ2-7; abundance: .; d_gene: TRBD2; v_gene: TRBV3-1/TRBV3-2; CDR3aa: CASSQTTSVSYEQYF; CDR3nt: TGTGCCAGCAGCCAGACGACTAGCGTATCCTACGAGCAGTACTTC
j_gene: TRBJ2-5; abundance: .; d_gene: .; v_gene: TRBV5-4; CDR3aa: CASSLDRQETQYF; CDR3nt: TGTGCCAGCAGCTTGGATCGGCAAGAGACCCAGTACTTC
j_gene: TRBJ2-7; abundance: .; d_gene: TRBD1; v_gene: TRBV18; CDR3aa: CASSPSGTGESYEQYF; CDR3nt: TGTGCCAGCTCACCATCCGGGACAGGGGAATCCTACGAGCAGTACTTC
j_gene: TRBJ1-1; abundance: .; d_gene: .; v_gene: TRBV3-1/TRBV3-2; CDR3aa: CASSQVNSVGLKGRTEAFF; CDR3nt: TGTGCCAGCAGCCAAGTTAACTCCGTCGGCCTAAAAGGGAGGACTGAAGCTTTCTTT
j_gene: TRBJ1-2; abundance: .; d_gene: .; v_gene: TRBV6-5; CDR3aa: CARSTGLNYGYTF; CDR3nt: TGTGCCAGGTCGACAGGCCTTAACTATGGCTACACCTTC
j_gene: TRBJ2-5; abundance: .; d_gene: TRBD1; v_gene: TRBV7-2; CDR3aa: CASSPGTAAETQYF; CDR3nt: TGTGCCAGCAGCCCAGGGACAGCCGCTGAGACCCAGTACTTC
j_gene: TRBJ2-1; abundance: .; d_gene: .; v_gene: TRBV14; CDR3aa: CASSWGDEQFF; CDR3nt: TGTGCCAGCAGCTGGGGGGATGAGCAGTTCTTC
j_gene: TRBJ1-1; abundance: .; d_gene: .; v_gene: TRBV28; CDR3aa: CASSLRRGNTEAFF; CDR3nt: TGTGCCAGCAGTCTCCGACGGGGGAACACTGAAGCTTTCTTT
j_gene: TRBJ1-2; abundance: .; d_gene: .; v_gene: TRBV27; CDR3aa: CASSPVDSNYGYTF; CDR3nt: TGTGCCAGCAGTCCCGTGGACAGCAACTATGGCTACACCTTC
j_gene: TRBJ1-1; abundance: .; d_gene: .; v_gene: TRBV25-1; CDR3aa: CASSESGRGNTEAFF; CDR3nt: TGTGCCAGCAGTGAATCGGGGAGAGGGAACACTGAAGCTTTCTTT
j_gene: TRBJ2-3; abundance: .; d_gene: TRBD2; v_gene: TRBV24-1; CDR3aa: CATSVTGGDTQYF; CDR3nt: TGTGCCACCAGTGTCACGGGGGGAGATACGCAGTATTTT
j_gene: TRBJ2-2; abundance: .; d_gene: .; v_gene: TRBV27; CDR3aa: CASRGREVGELFF; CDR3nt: TGTGCCAGCAGGGGGCGGGAAGTCGGGGAGCTGTTTTTT
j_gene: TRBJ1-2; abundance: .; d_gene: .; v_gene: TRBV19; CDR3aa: CASSSQGLGGYTF; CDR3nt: TGTGCCAGTAGTAGCCAGGGGTTAGGTGGCTACACCTTC
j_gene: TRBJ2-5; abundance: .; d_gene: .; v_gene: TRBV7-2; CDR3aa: CASSFRDFQETQYF; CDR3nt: TGTGCCAGCAGCTTCCGGGACTTCCAAGAGACCCAGTACTTC
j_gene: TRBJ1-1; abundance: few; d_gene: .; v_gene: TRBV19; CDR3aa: CASSLIPQATEAFF; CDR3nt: TGTGCCAGTAGTCTCATCCCACAGGCCACTGAAGCTTTCTTT
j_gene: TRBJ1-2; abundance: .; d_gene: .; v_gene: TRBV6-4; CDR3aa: CASSVFLSYGYTF; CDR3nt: TGTGCCAGCAGTGTATTCCTTTCCTATGGCTACACCTTC
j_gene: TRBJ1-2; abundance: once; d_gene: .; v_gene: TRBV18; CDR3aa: CASSPSSDLYGYTF; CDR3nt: TGTGCCAGCTCACCCTCTTCAGATCTCTATGGCTACACCTTC
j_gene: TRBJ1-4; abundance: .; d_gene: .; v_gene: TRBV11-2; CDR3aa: CASSLIGWDSKREKLFF; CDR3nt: TGTGCCAGCAGCTTAATCGGTTGGGACTCAAAGCGGGAAAAACTGTTTTTT
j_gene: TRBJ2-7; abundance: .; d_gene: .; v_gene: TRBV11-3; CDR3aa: CASSRTQGLKRYEQYF; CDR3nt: TGTGCCAGCAGCCGCACTCAGGGTTTGAAGCGCTACGAGCAGTACTTC
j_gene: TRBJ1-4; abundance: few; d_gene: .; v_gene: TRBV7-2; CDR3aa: CASSLERSNEKLFF; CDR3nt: TGTGCCAGCAGCTTAGAACGGAGTAATGAAAAACTGTTTTTT
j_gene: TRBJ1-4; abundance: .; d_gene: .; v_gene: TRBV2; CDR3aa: CASSEGGGVGEKLFF; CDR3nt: TGTGCCAGCAGTGAAGGGGGGGGAGTAGGTGAAAAACTGTTTTTT
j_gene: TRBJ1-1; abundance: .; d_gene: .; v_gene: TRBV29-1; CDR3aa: CSVVLSLIGTEAFF; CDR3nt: TGCAGCGTTGTTTTGTCATTGATCGGGACTGAAGCTTTCTTT
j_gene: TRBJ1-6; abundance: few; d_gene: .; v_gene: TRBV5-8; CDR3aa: CASMLGWGEDNSPLHF; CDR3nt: TGTGCCAGCATGTTGGGTTGGGGCGAGGATAATTCACCCCTCCACTTT
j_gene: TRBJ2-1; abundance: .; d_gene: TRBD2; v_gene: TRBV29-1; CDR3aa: CSAPRSLAGNEQFF; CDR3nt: TGCAGCGCCCCTAGGAGCCTAGCGGGCAATGAGCAGTTCTTC